This T cell receptor (beta chain) was captured by sequencing in a study of blood T cell repertoires in COVID-19. In the original analysis: The assay estimated nucleated cells by amplifying reference gene primers. The repertoire was sequenced with immunoSEQ multiplex PCR; TCRdb's copy has only in-frame clones and lacks some. V, J and clone size reflect that table, while D and trimming were determined from the DNA. Among approximately 92,000 clones, around nine tenths were seen once, and the ten largest hold about 18%. Looked up from germline, CDR1 is GTSNPN and CDR2 is SVGIG (reference sequence). The CDR3 is made up of 18 amino acids. V was cut by 0 bases and J by 9 bases, with 24 bases left in between.

The V call is TRBV30, the J call TRBJ1-6; D call uncertain. The sequence came from a woman aged 55-69 years with COVID-19, enrolled during active disease. The sample comprised peripheral blood. CDR3: CAWSVLFLAANFGSPLHF. As DNA, the CDR3 is TGTGCCTGGAGTGTACTTTTTTTAGCAGCTAATTTTGGTTCACCCCTCCACTTT.